A single sample gave rise to the 2 T cell receptor beta chains below, sequenced in a study of CD8 T cells in ankylosing spondylitis. Study observations and caveats: Characteristic of ankylosing spondylitis blood, it appeared, was a TCR beta motif comprising eight highly homologous variants.

One entry per CDR3 protein results from TCRdb running MiXCR on the 5' RACE reads. The sample holds approximately 400,000 distinct CDR3 sequences; about 25% are singletons and the top ten take 0.89%. No cognate antigen is known for these TCRs. The sample taken for sequencing was blood, either unsorted or a sorted T cell fraction (not recorded which). The receptor source for this set is a male donor with ankylosing spondylitis.

V gene TRBV20-1 combines with J gene TRBJ2-7; 8 bases line up with TRBD1. The CDR3 contains 15 residues. Germline V gene sequence: CDR1 DFQATT, CDR2 SNEGSKA (reference sequence). V gave up 0 bases and J gave up 2 bases; unmatched junction bases: 6. CDR3 sequence reads: CSARDYRGRPYEQYF. The CDR3 nucleotides read TGCAGTGCTAGAGATTACAGGGGGAGACCCTACGAGCAGTACTTC.

The CDR3 protein is CASSLAGGLYGYTF. CDR3 nucleotide sequence: TGCGCCAGCAGCTTGGCCGGGGGGCTCTATGGCTACACCTTC. The V call is TRBV5-1, the J call TRBJ1-2, with D perhaps matching TRBD1 (6 bases). This CDR3 is built from 14 residues. Between the trimmed V and J ends, which lost 0 bases and 4 bases, there was a span of 10 bases. Germline V gene data show CDR1 as SGHRS and CDR2 as YFSETQ.